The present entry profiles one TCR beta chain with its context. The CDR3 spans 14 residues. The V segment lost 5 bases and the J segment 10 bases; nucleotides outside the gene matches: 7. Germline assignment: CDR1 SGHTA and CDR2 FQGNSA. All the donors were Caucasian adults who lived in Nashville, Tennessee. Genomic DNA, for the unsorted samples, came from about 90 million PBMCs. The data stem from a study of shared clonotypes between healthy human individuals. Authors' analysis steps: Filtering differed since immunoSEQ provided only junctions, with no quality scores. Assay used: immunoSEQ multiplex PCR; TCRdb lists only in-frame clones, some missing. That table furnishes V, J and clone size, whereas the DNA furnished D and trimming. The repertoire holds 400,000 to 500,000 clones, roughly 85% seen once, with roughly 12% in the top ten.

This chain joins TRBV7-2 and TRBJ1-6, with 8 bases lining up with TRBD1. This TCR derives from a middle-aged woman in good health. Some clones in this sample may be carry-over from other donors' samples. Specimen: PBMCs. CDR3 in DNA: TGTGCCAGCAGCAAGGACAGGGTTGGCTCACCCCTCCACTTT. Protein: CASSKDRVGSPLHF.